The table lists the clone carrying this TCR beta chain with many counts. Antigen: not known. MiXCR was run by TCRdb on the 5' RACE reads, yielding one entry per CDR3 protein. The table records 32,000 or so distinct CDR3 sequences, over 25% of them present only once. V lost 6 bases and J lost 1, with 13 bases in between. The germline V gene has CDR1 MNHNS and CDR2 SASEGT. The CDR3 runs 15 residues. Tregs were sorted as CD4+CD25+CD127-/low cells. General study points: Greatest tumor Treg TCR overlap was with tumor naive CD4+ cells. In terms of TCR gene usage, tumor memory CD4+ T cells clustered together with blood and lymph node memory CD4+ cells, as well as with lymph node naive CD4+ cells.

This TCR was recovered from a female donor with breast cancer. This chain links TRBV6-1 with TRBJ1-5; D remains unclear. Sequences were obtained from tumor-infiltrating Tregs sorted from the breast tumor. DNA for the CDR3: TGTGCCAGCAGCATGTCTCGGGGAAGCAATCAGCCCCAGCATTTT. Protein sequence: CASSMSRGSNQPQHF.